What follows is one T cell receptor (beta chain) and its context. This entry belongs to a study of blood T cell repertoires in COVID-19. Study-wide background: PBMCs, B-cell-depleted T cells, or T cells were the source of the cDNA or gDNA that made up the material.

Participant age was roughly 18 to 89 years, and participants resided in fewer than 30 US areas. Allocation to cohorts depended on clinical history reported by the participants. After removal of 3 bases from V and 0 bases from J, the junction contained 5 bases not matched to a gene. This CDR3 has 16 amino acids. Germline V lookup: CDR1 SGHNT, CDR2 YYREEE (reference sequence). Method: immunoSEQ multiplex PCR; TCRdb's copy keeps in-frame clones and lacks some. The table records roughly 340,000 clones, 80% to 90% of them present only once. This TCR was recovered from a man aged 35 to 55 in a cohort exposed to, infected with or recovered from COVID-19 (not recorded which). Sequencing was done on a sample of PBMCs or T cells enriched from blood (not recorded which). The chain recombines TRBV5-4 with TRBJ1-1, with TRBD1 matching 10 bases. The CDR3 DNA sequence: TGTGCCAGCAGCTCCTGGGACAGGGGCATGAACACTGAAGCTTTCTTT. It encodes CASSSWDRGMNTEAFF. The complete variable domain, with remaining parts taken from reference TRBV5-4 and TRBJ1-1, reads ETGVTQSPTHLIKTRGQQVTLRCSSQSGHNTVSWYQQALGQGPQFIFQYYREEENGRGNFPPRFSGLQFPNYSSELNVNALELDDSALYLCASSSWDRGMNTEAFFGQGTRLTVV.